The 30 T cell receptor beta chains below come from one sample, sequenced in a study of cytomegalovirus exposure and HLA in healthy donors (dated by TCRdb to 2017 to 2019). The library was built by means of the immunoSEQ multiplex PCR assay. For the multiplex PCR, a mixture combining 60 forward primers for TCR Vbeta segments and 13 reverse primers for TCR Jbeta segments was used. The clones in this table, taken by TCRdb from immuneACCESS, are in-frame only. Not every clone is retained; where verified, under half of the shortfall comes from an unresolved V gene, and the cause of the rest is unknown. The sample includes under 200,000 clones, with almost 80% observed a single time. The ten biggest clones cover about 1.3% of the sample. Specimen: PBMCs. Receptor source: a man aged 25 to 40 in good health and CMV-seronegative.

The chain uses TRBV9 and TRBJ2-3; D is possibly TRBD2 (7 bases). Trimming removed 7 bases from V and 1 base from J, with 16 bases in between. The CDR3 has 15 amino acids. From germline, CDR1 is SGDLS and CDR2 YYNGEE. CDR3 region: CASGSGGPGTDTQYF. The DNA of the CDR3 is TGTGCCAGCGGGTCCGGGGGGCCGGGCACAGATACGCAGTATTTT.

The DNA for the CDR3 is TGTGCCAGCAGCTTAACCCCGGGCGGACTACCCTACGAGCAGTACTTC. Residues: CASSLTPGGLPYEQYF. The rearrangement uses TRBV7-2 and TRBJ2-7; a possible D gene is TRBD2 (6 bases). Per germline, CDR1 SGHTA and CDR2 FQGNSA. V dropped 2 bases and J dropped 2 bases, with 16 bases sitting between them. This CDR3 has 16 residues.

In regard to this clone: Germline and junction disagree at one end, which may indicate a read error. The chain carries TRBV7-9 and TRBJ1-5, with D hard to call. This CDR3 spans 18 amino acids. Germline values: CDR1 SEHNR, CDR2 FQNEAQ (reference sequence). CDR3 region: CSSSLSGSLQRDNQPQHF. As DNA, the CDR3 is TGTTCCAGCAGCTTATCCGGTTCCCTGCAACGAGACAATCAGCCCCAGCATTTT. The entire variable domain, with the rest obtained from reference TRBV7-9 and TRBJ1-5, is as follows: DTGVSQNPRHKITKRGQNVTFRCDPISEHNRLYWYRQTLGQGPEFLTYFQNEAQLEKSRLLSDRFSAERPKGSFSTLEIQRTEQGDSAMYLCSSSLSGSLQRDNQPQHFGDGTRLSIL.

J is TRBJ2-1 and V is TRBV6-5; D might be TRBD1 (5 bases). V was shortened by 5 bases and J by 4 bases, with 6 bases between the two germline ends. Germline CDR1 reads MNHEY; CDR2 reads SVGAGI. The CDR3 sequence is 12 residues long. The CDR3 loop reads CASSQGYNEQFF. The CDR3 coding sequence is TGTGCCAGCAGTCAGGGTTACAATGAGCAGTTCTTC.

The V and J genes are TRBV9 and TRBJ2-2, with a tentative D call TRBD2 (6 bases). CDR1 SGDLS and CDR2 YYNGEE come from the germline V gene. The length of the CDR3 is 16 residues. V was shortened by 4 bases and J by 4 bases, with 17 bases between the two germline ends. The DNA for the CDR3 is TGTGCCAGCAGCCCGCCGGCACTAGCTGGCACCGGGGAGCTGTTTTTT. Encoded protein: CASSPPALAGTGELFF. Full variable domain (outside the CDR3, taken from reference TRBV9 and TRBJ2-2): DSGVTQTPKHLITATGQRVTLRCSPRSGDLSVYWYQQSLDQGLQFLIQYYNGEERAKGNILERFSAQQFPDLHSELNLSSLELGDSALYFCASSPPALAGTGELFFGEGSRLTVL.

The chain employs TRBV7-6 and TRBJ1-2, with TRBD1 as a possible D gene (6 bases). V was clipped by 6 bases and J by 8 bases, with 10 bases between them. This CDR3 is 11 amino acids long. Germline V gene data show CDR1 as SGHVS and CDR2 as FNYEAQ. CDR3 residues: CASSPGQGYTF. The DNA for the CDR3 is TGTGCCAGCAGTCCGGGACAAGGCTACACCTTC.

The rearrangement links TRBV5-8 to TRBJ1-6; 10 bases line up with TRBD1. Trimming at V came to 1 base and at J to 9 bases, leaving 10 bases not matched to a gene. The germline gives CDR1 SGHTS, CDR2 YDEGEE. The CDR3 contains 17 residues. The CDR3 is CASSLRLSGQGSSPLHF. DNA for the CDR3: TGTGCCAGCAGCTTGAGATTGTCGGGACAGGGGTCTTCACCCCTCCACTTT.

The chain has TRBV6-5 and TRBJ1-6, with 8 bases lining up with TRBD1. V dropped 8 bases and J dropped 6; count of bases not matched to a gene: 3. The CDR3 is 13 amino acids. Germline values: CDR1 MNHEY, CDR2 SVGAGI. The CDR3 loop is CASYRGSNSPLHF. For the CDR3, the DNA is TGTGCCAGCTACAGGGGGAGTAATTCACCCCTCCACTTT.

The V gene is TRBV27, the J gene TRBJ1-5; TRBD1 matches 8 bases. This CDR3 region has 15 residues. The V gene's germline CDR1 is MNHEY and CDR2 SMNVEV (reference sequence). The V and J ends lost 2 bases and 5 bases, in that order; junction bases with no gene match: 5. CDR3 loop: CASSLTRDRYQPQHF. The CDR3 DNA follows: TGTGCCAGCAGTTTAACCCGGGACAGGTATCAGCCCCAGCATTTT.

CDR3: CASSARQGIDEQFF. The DNA for the CDR3 is TGTGCCAGCAGTGCACGGCAGGGGATTGATGAGCAGTTCTTC. This chain connects TRBV2 to TRBJ2-1, with D perhaps TRBD1 (6 bases). The CDR3 has 14 amino acids. CDR1 is SNHLY and CDR2 is FYNNEI in the germline V gene. Trimming took 4 bases from V and 8 from J, leaving 15 bases between them.

The V gene is TRBV13, the J gene TRBJ1-6; maybe TRBD1 (5 bases). The ends were cut back, 2 bases at V and 8 bases at J, with 13 bases in the middle. Germline CDR1 PRHDT, CDR2 FYEKMQ (reference sequence). The CDR3 length is 15 residues. The CDR3 DNA sequence: TGTGCCAGCAGCTTACAGGGAAATTTGGATTCACCCCTCCACTTT. Protein product: CASSLQGNLDSPLHF.

The V gene is TRBV7-2, the J gene TRBJ2-7; tentative D call: TRBD2 (5 bases). There are 15 residues in the CDR3. The V end lost 3 bases, the J end lost 3 bases, and 15 bases lay between the germline ends. Germline V CDR1 and CDR2: SGHTA, FQGNSA. Here the CDR3 reads CASSLGEAWGYEQYF. The CDR3 bases are TGTGCCAGCAGCTTGGGAGAGGCGTGGGGCTACGAGCAGTACTTC.

This clone has only a few counts. J is TRBJ2-3 and V is TRBV4-3; TRBD2 agrees at 16 bases. The CDR3 spans 17 residues. J lost 4 bases, V lost 4 bases, and 5 bases had no gene match. Germline loops: CDR1 LGHNA, CDR2 YSLEER. The chain's CDR3 is CASSPGTSGRAADTQYF. In nucleotides, the CDR3 is TGCGCCAGCAGCCCCGGGACTAGCGGGAGGGCCGCAGATACGCAGTATTTT.

This sequence joins TRBV6-5 and TRBJ2-7; possible D gene TRBD1, 6 bases. The CDR3 runs to 15 residues. Trimming stripped 6 bases from V and 4 bases from J, with 19 bases between. The germline V gene encodes CDR1 MNHEY and CDR2 SVGAGI. The chain's CDR3 is CASRSTDSLAYEQYF. As DNA, the CDR3 is TGTGCCAGCAGGTCAACGGACAGTTTGGCTTACGAGCAGTACTTC.

The rearrangement joins TRBV30 to TRBJ2-7, with 8 bases aligning to TRBD2. Trimming took 3 bases from V and 1 from J; bases not matched to a gene: 8. The CDR3 has 15 residues. Germline CDR1 GTSNPN, CDR2 SVGIG (reference sequence). Here the CDR3 reads CAWRGRREGSYEQYF. DNA for the CDR3: TGTGCCTGGAGGGGAAGACGGGAGGGATCCTACGAGCAGTACTTC.

CDR3 nucleotides: TGTGCCAGCAGCTTAGCCGGGGACAGGGGGACCTCCTATAATTCACCCCTCCACTTT. Translation: CASSLAGDRGTSYNSPLHF. The V call is TRBV7-2, the J call TRBJ1-6, with 11 positions matching TRBD1. The V gene end was trimmed by 0 bases and the J gene end by 0 bases; junction bases not matched to a gene: 4. Germline CDR1 reads SGHTA; CDR2 reads FQGNSA. The CDR3 runs 19 residues.

This clone showed up just a few times. The rearrangement links TRBV4-1 to TRBJ1-3, with 8 bases that match TRBD1. From germline, CDR1 is MGHRA and CDR2 YSYEKL. The V gene end was trimmed by 5 bases and the J gene end by 8 bases; junction bases not matched to a gene: 23. This CDR3 is built from 19 residues. Here the CDR3 reads CASSESIPADRVFIDTIYF. The CDR3 DNA reads TGCGCCAGCAGCGAAAGTATTCCAGCGGACAGGGTCTTTATTGACACCATATATTTT.

The chain recombines TRBV5-1 with TRBJ1-2; the D gene is possibly TRBD1 (5 bases). In germline, CDR1 is SGHRS, CDR2 YFSETQ. The CDR3 consists of 13 residues. With 3 bases removed from V and 3 bases from J, the gap between germline ends came to 9 bases. The CDR3 DNA is TGCGCCAGCAGCTACACAGGAGACTATGGCTACACCTTC. Protein product: CASSYTGDYGYTF.

This clone came up a few times. The chain couples TRBV29-1 to TRBJ2-5; no clear D. CDR3 size: 13 residues. V was trimmed by 8 bases and J by 1 base, leaving 14 bases between them. Per the germline V gene, CDR1 is SQVTM and CDR2 is ANQGSEA. CDR3 region: CSLRLHSQETQYF. The CDR3 DNA reads as TGCAGCCTAAGACTGCACTCCCAAGAGACCCAGTACTTC.

This clone was recorded a few times. The chain couples TRBV10-1 to TRBJ2-7, with unresolved D. Germline V gene data show CDR1 as WNHNN and CDR2 as SYGVQD (reference sequence). The CDR3 extends over 13 amino acids. Trimming took off 2 bases at V and 7 bases at J, with 12 bases between the two ends. For the CDR3, the DNA is TGCGCCAGCAGTGAGGCTGTCCCGCGGGAGCAGTACTTC. Residues: CASSEAVPREQYF.

J is TRBJ2-6 and V is TRBV7-2; TRBD1 matches at 9 bases. The CDR3 is made up of 17 amino acids. Unmatched junction bases numbered 3, after V lost 3 bases and J lost 0 bases. Germline V gene lookup returns CDR1 SGHTA and CDR2 FQGNSA. The CDR3 DNA follows: TGTGCCAGCAGCTTGAGACAGGGGGTCTCTGGGGCCAACGTCCTGACTTTC. Translation gives CASSLRQGVSGANVLTF.

This clone showed up just a few times. V and J are TRBV10-3 and TRBJ2-7, with 7 nucleotides matching TRBD2. Germline trimming cut 6 bases from V and 3 bases from J; bases unmatched to any gene: 8. CDR1 and CDR2 (germline): ENHRY, SYGVKD. The CDR3 extends over 14 amino acids. CDR3 protein: CAISWDWEGYEQYF. CDR3 DNA: TGTGCCATCAGCTGGGACTGGGAGGGCTACGAGCAGTACTTC.

This clone has more than one count but fewer than ten. This chain links TRBV5-6 with TRBJ1-3; 8 positions agree with TRBD1. Trimming took 4 bases from V and 4 from J; bases not matched to a gene: 10. The CDR3 runs 16 residues. Germline CDR1 and CDR2: SGHDT and YYEEEE. CDR3 sequence (DNA): TGTGCCAGCAGCGGGGGGACAGGCCGAAGAGGAAACACCATATATTTT. This translates into CASSGGTGRRGNTIYF.

The J gene is TRBJ2-7, the V gene TRBV6-1, with 9 nucleotides matching TRBD2. Trimming cost V 1 base and J 7 bases; bases outside gene matches: 8. The CDR3 runs to 15 residues. The germline CDR1 and CDR2 sequences are MNHNS and SASEGT. The CDR3 sequence is CASSEVIAGVKEQYF. The CDR3 DNA follows: TGTGCCAGCAGTGAAGTAATAGCGGGGGTCAAGGAGCAGTACTTC.

The rearrangement links TRBV5-1 to TRBJ2-7; weak D call: TRBD2 (7 bases). Trimming stripped 2 bases from V and 1 base from J, with 13 bases between. Germline CDR1 reads SGHRS; CDR2 reads YFSETQ. This CDR3 comprises 15 residues. The CDR3 region has the DNA TGCGCCAGCAGCTTAGGGGGAGGGTCGTCCTACGAGCAGTACTTC. It is translated as CASSLGGGSSYEQYF.

The chain uses TRBV9 and TRBJ2-5; a possible D gene is TRBD2 (6 bases). Trimming took off 4 bases at V and 5 bases at J, with 21 bases between the two ends. The CDR3 is 16 residues long. From germline, CDR1 is SGDLS and CDR2 YYNGEE. The CDR3 loop is CASSPGVTPPWETQYF. The CDR3 DNA reads TGTGCCAGCAGCCCGGGGGTTACTCCCCCATGGGAGACCCAGTACTTC.

The chain uses TRBV10-3 and TRBJ2-1, with TRBD2 matching over 7 bases. The J segment lost 1 base and the V segment lost 4 bases, leaving 7 bases of the junction unmatched. The CDR3 covers 16 residues. Germline CDR1 and CDR2: ENHRY and SYGVKD. The CDR3 region is CAISVTWRESYNEQFF. CDR3 bases: TGTGCCATCAGTGTTACTTGGCGGGAGTCCTACAATGAGCAGTTCTTC.

The V gene is TRBV27, the J gene TRBJ2-5, with no clear D. Trimming stripped 3 bases from V and 1 base from J, with 18 bases between. CDR1 and CDR2 from the germline V gene are MNHEY and SMNVEV (reference sequence). The CDR3 covers 17 residues. The CDR3 DNA follows: TGTGCCAGCAGTTTCTGGCATACGTCTGCTTCCCAAGAGACCCAGTACTTC. Amino acid sequence: CASSFWHTSASQETQYF.

This chain links TRBV10-3 with TRBJ1-2, with D possibly matching TRBD1 (6 bases). CDR3 length: 15 residues. Trimming took off 0 bases at V and 7 bases at J, with 15 bases between the two ends. Germline CDR1 and CDR2: ENHRY and SYGVKD. The CDR3 nucleotides are TGTGCCATCAGTGAGTCGGTGACAGGATACATTGGCTACACCTTC. Encoded protein: CAISESVTGYIGYTF.

The chain recombines TRBV5-6 with TRBJ1-2, with D uncertain. V was cut by 4 bases and J by 0 bases, with 19 bases left in between. Germline loops: CDR1 SGHDT, CDR2 YYEEEE. This CDR3 has 17 residues. The CDR3 bases are TGTGCCAGCAGCCTTTACTCCTTGGGCAGTACTAACTATGGCTACACCTTC. This codes for CASSLYSLGSTNYGYTF.